The 20 T cell receptor beta chains listed next were all sequenced from one sample in a study of T cell changes during pregnancy in multiple sclerosis. Method: immunoSEQ multiplex PCR; TCRdb's copy keeps in-frame clones and lacks some. The data hold some 64,000 clones, with 90% observed a single time. The specimen was peripheral blood, collected in the first trimester of pregnancy. The receptor source for this set is a female donor in good health, enrolled as a control in a pregnancy study.

This chain connects TRBV4-1 to TRBJ2-7; tentatively, D is TRBD2 (7 bases). The V and J ends lost 5 bases and 3 bases respectively, with 14 bases between them. This CDR3 has 14 amino acids. CDR1 and CDR2 from the germline V gene are MGHRA and YSYEKL. CDR3 DNA: TGCGCCAGCAGCGCCAGGGGAGGGGGCTACGAGCAGTACTTC. This sequence encodes CASSARGGGYEQYF.

The gene calls are TRBV7-9 and TRBJ2-7; TRBD1 matches 8 bases. CDR1 is SEHNR and CDR2 is FQNEAQ in the germline V gene (reference sequence). This CDR3 contains 17 residues. Trimming took 4 bases from V and 3 from J; bases not matched to a gene: 14. The CDR3 sequence: CASSSPTSGQDFYEQYF. CDR3 nucleotide sequence: TGTGCCAGCAGCTCACCGACCTCGGGACAGGACTTCTACGAGCAGTACTTC.

This clone was found a few times. This sequence joins TRBV6-5 and TRBJ1-6; 7 bases are a match to TRBD1. Per the germline V gene, CDR1 is MNHEY and CDR2 is SVGAGI. The CDR3 contains 15 residues. Losses at the gene ends were 0 bases for V and 13 bases for J; bases not matched to a gene: 9. The CDR3: CASSYSKRGPIPLHF. In DNA form, the CDR3 reads TGTGCCAGCAGTTACTCGAAGAGGGGGCCAATCCCCCTCCACTTT.

J is TRBJ2-5 and V is TRBV30; 11 nucleotides line up with TRBD2. Germline CDR1 GTSNPN, CDR2 SVGIG (reference sequence). After removal of 6 bases from V and 8 bases from J, the junction contained 5 bases not matched to a gene. The CDR3 sequence is 12 residues long. Written as DNA, the CDR3 is TGTGCCTGTGATAGCGGGGGGGGAACCCAGTACTTC. Its protein product is CACDSGGGTQYF.

This chain joins TRBV6-6 and TRBJ1-5; TRBD1 might be the D (5 bases). Trimming took 6 bases from V and 3 from J, leaving 15 bases between them. The CDR3 has 15 amino acids. Germline V gene sequence: CDR1 MNHNY, CDR2 SVGAGI (reference sequence). The CDR3 here is CASRRLDSHNQPQHF. In DNA, the CDR3 is TGTGCCAGCAGGCGACTCGACAGCCACAATCAGCCCCAGCATTTT.

The chain links TRBV5-4 to TRBJ2-7, with 9 positions matching TRBD1. This CDR3 region has 14 residues. J gave up 3 bases and V 4 bases, and 5 bases lay outside the gene matches. Germline CDR1 is SGHNT and CDR2 is YYREEE (reference sequence). CDR3 in amino acids: CASSNSDRGYEQYF. The CDR3 region has the DNA TGTGCCAGCAGCAATTCGGACAGGGGCTACGAGCAGTACTTC.

The gene calls are TRBV11-3 and TRBJ1-2, with TRBD1 matching over 11 bases. Germline V gives CDR1 SGHNT, CDR2 YENEEA. This CDR3 is built from 14 residues. J was trimmed by 8 bases and V by 5 bases; bases with no gene match: 7. The chain's CDR3 is CASSLGQGAGGYTF. For the CDR3, the DNA is TGTGCCAGCAGCCTAGGACAGGGGGCTGGGGGCTACACCTTC.

The rearrangement joins TRBV10-2 to TRBJ1-5; 9 bases align to TRBD1. CDR3 length: 12 amino acids. The trim removed 8 bases at V and 6 bases at J, leaving 2 bases unmatched. CDR1 and CDR2 from the germline V gene are WSHSY and SAAADI. The CDR3 loop is CASLDRGQPQHF. The CDR3 DNA reads as TGCGCCAGCCTGGACAGGGGTCAGCCCCAGCATTTT.

J is TRBJ2-2 and V is TRBV5-4; D unresolved. V was trimmed by 4 bases and J by 0 bases, leaving 13 bases between them. The CDR3 totals 16 residues. Germline lookup yields CDR1 SGHNT and CDR2 YYREEE (reference sequence). The CDR3 sequence is CASSLNERPNTGELFF. The CDR3 DNA reads TGTGCCAGCAGCCTGAACGAGCGCCCGAACACCGGGGAGCTGTTTTTT.

The genes are TRBV6-1 and TRBJ2-1; possibly TRBD2 for D (6 bases). This CDR3 is 13 amino acids long. Germline CDR1 and CDR2: MNHNS and SASEGT. V shed 8 bases and J shed 6 bases, with 14 bases lying between them. As DNA, the CDR3 is TGTGCCAGCCGGAGGGCTCAGTCCAATGAGCAGTTCTTC. It is translated as CASRRAQSNEQFF.

The chain joins TRBV5-1 to TRBJ2-7; TRBD1 aligns across 11 bases. Germline CDR1 and CDR2: SGHRS and YFSETQ. This CDR3 spans 12 amino acids. The trim removed 7 bases at V and 3 bases at J, leaving 0 bases unmatched. The CDR3 DNA reads TGCGCCAGCGGGACAGGGGGCTACGAGCAGTACTTC. Its translation is CASGTGGYEQYF. Full variable domain (outside the CDR3, taken from reference TRBV5-1 and TRBJ2-7): KAGVTQTPRYLIKTRGQQVTLSCSPISGHRSVSWYQQTPGQGLQFLFEYFSETQRNKGNFPGRFSGRQFSNSRSEMNVSTLELGDSALYLCASGTGGYEQYFGPGTRLTVT.

The V and J genes are TRBV7-8 and TRBJ1-2, with 7 bases fitting TRBD1. The CDR3 runs to 18 residues. Looked up from germline, CDR1 is SGHVS and CDR2 is FQNEAQ. With V trimmed by 4 bases and J by 0 bases, 14 bases remained unmatched. The CDR3 sequence is CASSSSPTPGGPNYGYTF. The CDR3 DNA reads TGTGCCAGCAGCTCATCACCAACCCCAGGGGGACCTAACTATGGCTACACCTTC. Supplemented by reference TRBV7-8 and TRBJ1-2, the full variable domain reads GAGVSQSPRYKVAKRGQDVALRCDPISGHVSLFWYQQALGQGPEFLTYFQNEAQLDKSGLPSDRFFAERPEGSVSTLKIQRTQQEDSAVYLCASSSSPTPGGPNYGYTFGSGTRLTVV.

In this sample, this clone turned up once. Here the CDR3 reads CASSATDRVGGYTF. DNA for the CDR3: TGCGCCAGCAGCGCCACGGACAGGGTTGGTGGCTACACCTTC. V usage is TRBV5-1 and J usage is TRBJ1-2; 8 bases agree with TRBD1. V was clipped by 4 bases and J by 7 bases; unmatched bases: 9. Germline loops: CDR1 SGHRS, CDR2 YFSETQ. The CDR3 has 14 amino acids.

The chain combines TRBV6-1 with TRBJ2-2; 7 bases are a match to TRBD1. Germline V gene sequence: CDR1 MNHNS, CDR2 SASEGT. The CDR3 has 15 residues. J gave up 4 bases and V 1 base, and 3 bases lay outside the gene matches. CDR3 in amino acids: CASSEGTGGTGELFF. CDR3 nucleotides: TGTGCCAGCAGTGAAGGGACAGGAGGCACCGGGGAGCTGTTTTTT.

The rearrangement uses TRBV9 and TRBJ2-1; possible D gene TRBD2, 6 bases. The CDR3 spans 15 residues. V dropped 6 bases and J dropped 1 base, with 14 bases sitting between them. The V gene's germline CDR1 is SGDLS and CDR2 YYNGEE. CDR3 protein: CASTALATSYNEQFF. In DNA, the CDR3 is TGTGCCAGCACCGCCCTAGCGACGTCCTACAATGAGCAGTTCTTC.

The chain joins TRBV29-1 to TRBJ2-2, with TRBD2 matching over 9 bases. The CDR3 has 15 residues. Germline V lookup: CDR1 SQVTM, CDR2 ANQGSEA. Trimming cost V 7 bases and J 0 bases; bases outside gene matches: 6. The DNA for the CDR3 is TGCAGCGGGGGGGGGACTAGCTCGAACACCGGGGAGCTGTTTTTT. Translation: CSGGGTSSNTGELFF.

The chain carries TRBV7-9 and TRBJ1-1; D is perhaps TRBD1 (6 bases). The CDR3 contains 15 residues. The germline gives CDR1 SEHNR, CDR2 FQNEAQ (reference sequence). The V end was cut by 1 base, the J end by 4 bases, with 13 bases between. CDR3 amino acids: CASSLEEQGVTEAFF. CDR3 bases: TGTGCCAGCAGCTTAGAGGAACAGGGCGTCACTGAAGCTTTCTTT. The whole variable domain, filled in from reference TRBV7-9 and TRBJ1-1, reads DTGVSQNPRHKITKRGQNVTFRCDPISEHNRLYWYRQTLGQGPEFLTYFQNEAQLEKSRLLSDRFSAERPKGSFSTLEIQRTEQGDSAMYLCASSLEEQGVTEAFFGQGTRLTVV.

The rearrangement joins TRBV28 to TRBJ2-7, with 8 bases identical to TRBD1. The ends lost 5 bases at V and 4 bases at J; junction bases unmatched: 10. The CDR3 is 15 amino acids. Germline V gene data show CDR1 as MDHEN and CDR2 as SYDVKM. CDR3 nucleotides: TGTGCCAGCAGTCAAACAGGGGGTCCTTCATACGAGCAGTACTTC. Translated, it gives CASSQTGGPSYEQYF.

This clone turned up a few times. This sequence joins TRBV11-3 and TRBJ1-1, with a weak D call TRBD1 (6 bases). From germline, CDR1 is SGHNT and CDR2 YENEEA. V was shortened by 3 bases and J by 3 bases, with 8 bases between the two germline ends. The length of the CDR3 is 13 residues. The CDR3 loop is CASSFRGYTEAFF. DNA for the CDR3: TGTGCCAGCAGCTTCAGGGGATACACTGAAGCTTTCTTT.

The chain combines TRBV30 with TRBJ2-7, with 10 bases that match TRBD1. Germline V gene data show CDR1 as GTSNPN and CDR2 as SVGIG (reference sequence). J was trimmed by 6 bases and V by 2 bases; bases with no gene match: 10. The CDR3 spans 15 residues. CDR3 in amino acids: CAWSLAWGQGPEQYF. DNA for the CDR3: TGTGCCTGGAGTCTCGCTTGGGGACAGGGGCCCGAGCAGTACTTC.